The 9 T cell receptor beta chains below were found in one sample sequenced in a study of shared clonotypes between healthy human individuals. Sequenced by immunoSEQ multiplex PCR; TCRdb stores in-frame clones only, minus some. The data contain hundreds of thousands of clones, around 78% of them singletons. The sample was memory CD4+ T cells sorted from blood. Specified subset: CD45RA-negative fraction. The receptors come from a woman aged 25 to 39 in good health.

The chain joins TRBV9 to TRBJ2-2, with TRBD2 matching 12 bases. V gave up 3 bases and J gave up 8 bases; unmatched junction bases: 5. This CDR3 comprises 15 residues. Germline-derived CDR1 and CDR2 are SGDLS and YYNGEE. The CDR3 DNA is TGTGCCAGCAGCGCGCCGGGACTAGCGGGTGGGGAGCTGTTTTTT. Amino acids: CASSAPGLAGGELFF.

This clone appeared once. The chain uses TRBV5-4 and TRBJ2-2; D possibly uses TRBD1 or TRBD2 (6 bases each). The germline V and J ends were trimmed by 4 bases and 4 bases, with 20 bases remaining between them. This CDR3 has 17 amino acids. Germline V lookup: CDR1 SGHNT, CDR2 YYREEE (reference sequence). The CDR3 coding sequence is TGTGCCAGCAGCCTGGGGGGCGTGTCAGGGTCCACCGGGGAGCTGTTTTTT. As protein: CASSLGGVSGSTGELFF.

This clone has more than one count but fewer than ten. In DNA form, the CDR3 reads TGCGCCAGCAGCCTGACCACAGGGGTCACTGAAGCTTTCTTT. Its protein product is CASSLTTGVTEAFF. This chain links TRBV5-1 with TRBJ1-1, with 7 bases identical to TRBD1. The V gene's germline CDR1 is SGHRS and CDR2 YFSETQ. This CDR3 has 14 amino acids. After removal of 4 bases from V and 4 bases from J, the junction contained 7 bases not matched to a gene.

This sequence joins TRBV2 and TRBJ2-5; D gene ambiguous. CDR1 is SNHLY and CDR2 is FYNNEI in the germline V gene. V lost 4 bases and J lost 1, with 10 bases in between. This CDR3 has 14 residues. CDR3 sequence (DNA): TGTGCCAGCAGTGTGGGTATGGGCCAAGAGACCCAGTACTTC. It encodes CASSVGMGQETQYF.

The chain links TRBV30 to TRBJ2-3; unclear D gene. With 5 bases removed from V and 6 bases from J, the gap between germline ends came to 24 bases. The CDR3 totals 16 residues. Per germline, CDR1 GTSNPN and CDR2 SVGIG (reference sequence). The CDR3: CAWLAPSGGHPDTQYF. CDR3 nucleotides: TGTGCCTGGTTGGCGCCTTCTGGCGGTCACCCCGATACGCAGTATTTT. The whole variable domain, filled in from reference TRBV30 and TRBJ2-3, reads SQTIHQWPATLVQPVGSPLSLECTVEGTSNPNLYWYRQAAGRGLQLLFYSVGIGQISSEVPQNLSASRPQDRQFILSSKKLLLSDSGFYLCAWLAPSGGHPDTQYFGPGTRLTVL.

The chain recombines TRBV7-9 with TRBJ2-7, with a tentative D call TRBD1 (6 bases). V was clipped by 7 bases and J by 5 bases, with 6 bases between them. This CDR3 is 10 amino acids long. CDR1 is SEHNR, CDR2 FQNEAQ, per germline (reference sequence). The CDR3: CASTGDEQYF. As DNA, the CDR3 is TGTGCCAGCACAGGGGACGAGCAGTACTTC.

The V gene is TRBV11-1, the J gene TRBJ2-1, with 13 positions matching TRBD2. V was pared by 5 bases and J by 7 bases, with 5 bases of the junction left unmatched. Per germline, CDR1 SGHAT and CDR2 FQDESV (reference sequence). This CDR3 region has 15 residues. The DNA of the CDR3 is TGTGCCAGCAGCCCTGGACTAGCGGGAGTGAATGAGCAGTTCTTC. Translation: CASSPGLAGVNEQFF.

This clone was observed once. This chain connects TRBV10-3 to TRBJ2-1; the match to TRBD2 covers 13 bases. With 6 bases clipped from V and 8 bases from J, the junction kept 7 bases outside the gene matches. The CDR3 runs 15 residues. Germline-derived CDR1 and CDR2 are ENHRY and SYGVKD. CDR3 residues: CAISSRTSGGDEQFF. The CDR3 DNA is TGTGCCATCAGCTCCCGGACTAGCGGGGGTGATGAGCAGTTCTTC.

The chain employs TRBV6-6 and TRBJ2-7; TRBD1 or TRBD2 may be the D gene (5 bases each). V was cut by 8 bases and J by 7 bases, with 15 bases left in between. Germline lookup yields CDR1 MNHNY and CDR2 SVGAGI (reference sequence). The CDR3 runs to 12 residues. The CDR3 here is CASGQRGKEQYF. CDR3 nucleotide sequence: TGTGCCAGCGGTCAACGGGGCAAGGAGCAGTACTTC.